Below, 30 T cell receptor beta chains from the same sample are listed, as sequenced in a study of CD8+ T cells in alopecia areata. Sequencing relied on a cDNA template that was reverse transcribed from extracted RNA. The method was immunoSEQ multiplex PCR; TCRdb's version includes in-frame clones alone and lacks a portion of them. The table includes some 14,000 clones, approximately 53% detected once. CD25+CD127- cells were sorted from CD4+ cells in four or five patients. Sequenced material: CD4+ Tregs sorted from blood. Receptors were obtained from a human donor with alopecia areata.

This clone was seen a single time. V is TRBV27 and J is TRBJ2-3; D unclear. The CDR3 runs to 12 residues. Germline V gene lookup returns CDR1 MNHEY and CDR2 SMNVEV (reference sequence). The V and J ends lost 3 bases and 5 bases respectively, with 6 bases between them. Here the CDR3 DNA reads TGTGCCAGCAGTTTCCGCGGAGATACGCAGTATTTT. Protein sequence: CASSFRGDTQYF.

The J gene is TRBJ1-1, the V gene TRBV6-6; D call uncertain. There are 13 residues in the CDR3. Per germline, CDR1 MNHNY and CDR2 SVGAGI (reference sequence). Trimming removed 2 bases from V and 1 base from J, with 5 bases in between. CDR3 DNA: TGTGCCAGCAGTTACGGATCGAACACTGAAGCTTTCTTT. Its translation: CASSYGSNTEAFF.

The chain couples TRBV23-1 to TRBJ2-2; D perhaps matches TRBD1 (5 bases). TRBV23-1 is designated an ORF whose function remains uncertain. Trimming removed 3 bases at V and 3 bases at J, with 8 bases between. The CDR3 length is 14 residues. CDR3 amino acids: CASSHRVYTGELFF. The CDR3 DNA is TGCGCCAGCAGTCACAGGGTATACACCGGGGAGCTGTTTTTT.

CDR3 residues: CSATSVETQYF. In DNA, the CDR3 is TGCAGTGCGACTAGCGTGGAGACCCAGTACTTC. The gene calls are TRBV20-1 and TRBJ2-5; 8 nucleotides align to TRBD2. V gave up 6 bases and J gave up 5 bases; unmatched junction bases: 2. The CDR3 loop spans 11 amino acids. Germline values: CDR1 DFQATT, CDR2 SNEGSKA (reference sequence).

V usage is TRBV11-2 and J usage is TRBJ2-5, with 10 bases that match TRBD2. This CDR3 has 16 amino acids. Germline-derived CDR1 and CDR2 are SGHAT and FQNNGV. The ends lost 5 bases at V and 5 bases at J; junction bases unmatched: 11. The CDR3 loop is CASSLRGAGGWETQYF. CDR3 in DNA: TGTGCCAGCAGCCTCCGGGGAGCGGGAGGGTGGGAGACCCAGTACTTC.

V is TRBV7-3 and J is TRBJ2-1; 8 bases match TRBD2. CDR1 and CDR2 (germline): SGHTA, FQGTGA. J lost 3 bases, V lost 5 bases, and 9 bases had no gene match. CDR3 length: 16 amino acids. The CDR3 nucleotides are TGTGCCAGCAGCCCCGTTGCCGGGACTAGCTACAATGAGCAGTTCTTC. This sequence encodes CASSPVAGTSYNEQFF.

V and J are TRBV11-2 and TRBJ2-5, with TRBD1 as a possible D gene (6 bases). Germline assignment: CDR1 SGHAT and CDR2 FQNNGV. Trimming shortened V by 2 bases and J by 1 base, and 8 bases separated the two germline ends. The CDR3 sequence is 14 residues long. The CDR3 DNA reads TGTGCCAGCAGCTTAAGCAGGGGCCAAGAGACCCAGTACTTC. Its translation: CASSLSRGQETQYF.

This clone was seen once. The V call is TRBV5-1, the J call TRBJ2-7, with 11 bases fitting TRBD2. V lost 3 bases and J lost 0; bases outside the gene matches: 5. The CDR3 loop spans 16 amino acids. CDR1 is SGHRS, CDR2 YFSETQ, per germline. CDR3 bases: TGCGCCAGCAGCTCGGGACTAGCGGTGAGCTCCTACGAGCAGTACTTC. Translated: CASSSGLAVSSYEQYF.

The rearrangement joins TRBV29-1 to TRBJ2-7; 8 bases agree with TRBD1. After removal of 6 bases from V and 4 bases from J, the junction contained 5 bases not matched to a gene. The CDR3 sequence is 12 residues long. Germline assignment: CDR1 SQVTM and CDR2 ANQGSEA. The CDR3 region has the DNA TGCAGCGTCTCGGGACAGGCTTACGAGCAGTACTTC. Protein sequence: CSVSGQAYEQYF.

V and J are TRBV28 and TRBJ1-1; D is unclear. The CDR3 sequence is 12 residues long. The germline V gene encodes CDR1 MDHEN and CDR2 SYDVKM. Trimming removed 3 bases at V and 5 bases at J, with 7 bases between. The DNA of the CDR3 is TGTGCCAGCAGTTTTCGCGGAACTGAAGCTTTCTTT. This codes for CASSFRGTEAFF.

In this sample, this clone turned up once. The J gene is TRBJ2-7, the V gene TRBV2; 10 bases map to TRBD2. CDR1 is SNHLY, CDR2 FYNNEI, per germline. V was pared by 6 bases and J by 8 bases, with 10 bases of the junction left unmatched. The CDR3 runs to 14 residues. The CDR3 sequence is CASSRTSGLPKQYF. As DNA, the CDR3 is TGTGCCAGCAGCCGGACTAGCGGCCTCCCCAAGCAGTACTTC.

A single count supports this clone. The chain employs TRBV27 and TRBJ1-5, with a tentative D call TRBD1 (6 bases). Trimming stripped 5 bases from V and 7 bases from J, with 18 bases between. The CDR3 is 15 residues long. Germline lookup yields CDR1 MNHEY and CDR2 SMNVEV (reference sequence). This CDR3 is CASSRSQGFLQPQHF. As DNA, the CDR3 is TGTGCCAGCAGTCGCTCACAGGGTTTCCTCCAGCCCCAGCATTTT.

This chain uses TRBV27 with TRBJ2-2, with 7 bases that match TRBD1. The CDR3 is made up of 14 amino acids. Germline trimming cut 8 bases from V and 0 bases from J; bases unmatched to any gene: 3. Germline values: CDR1 MNHEY, CDR2 SMNVEV (reference sequence). Here the CDR3 DNA reads TGTGCCAGCCTCGACAGGGCGAACACCGGGGAGCTGTTTTTT. It encodes CASLDRANTGELFF.

Here the CDR3 reads CASSLFGGQETQYF. For the CDR3, the DNA is TGTGCCAGCAGTTTATTCGGGGGTCAAGAGACCCAGTACTTC. V and J are TRBV27 and TRBJ2-5, with D possibly being TRBD2 (6 bases). The V end was cut by 1 base, the J end by 2 bases, with 8 bases between. The CDR3 sequence is 14 residues long. Germline V gives CDR1 MNHEY, CDR2 SMNVEV (reference sequence).

The rearrangement joins TRBV4-2 to TRBJ2-1, with 14 positions matching TRBD2. From germline, CDR1 is LGHNA and CDR2 YNFKEQ. The junction had 14 bases not matched to a gene; V was cut back by 3 bases and J by 4 bases. There are 20 residues in the CDR3. The CDR3 loop is CASSQFSPGLAGVRYNEQFF. The CDR3 DNA is TGTGCCAGCAGCCAGTTTTCTCCGGGACTAGCGGGAGTTCGGTACAATGAGCAGTTCTTC.

The rearrangement uses TRBV7-6 and TRBJ1-4; perhaps TRBD1 as D (6 bases). Germline loops: CDR1 SGHVS, CDR2 FNYEAQ. The V gene lost 5 bases and the J gene lost 1 base, with 17 bases spanning the gap. This CDR3 is 17 amino acids long. The CDR3 DNA reads TGTGCCAGCAGCCCATATGGAAGAGGGGGAACTAATGAAAAACTGTTTTTT. As protein: CASSPYGRGGTNEKLFF. Based on the CDR3 plus reference TRBV7-6 and TRBJ1-4, the full variable domain is GAGVSQSPRYKVTKRGQDVALRCDPISGHVSLYWYRQALGQGPEFLTYFNYEAQQDKSGLPNDRFSAERPEGSISTLTIQRTEQRDSAMYRCASSPYGRGGTNEKLFFGSGTQLSVL.

The chain is built from TRBV19 and TRBJ2-2, with 7 bases that match TRBD1. The CDR3 is made up of 16 amino acids. The V gene end was trimmed by 7 bases and the J gene end by 2 bases; junction bases not matched to a gene: 10. CDR1 is LNHDA, CDR2 SQIVND, per germline (reference sequence). In DNA form, the CDR3 reads TGTGCCAGTATCCCCTTCGACAGGGTTAACACCGGGGAGCTGTTTTTT. This codes for CASIPFDRVNTGELFF.

The chain is built from TRBV28 and TRBJ2-3; maybe TRBD1 (6 bases). Per germline, CDR1 MDHEN and CDR2 SYDVKM. V was trimmed by 8 bases and J by 2 bases, leaving 17 bases between them. The CDR3 extends over 15 amino acids. CDR3 sequence: CASSKGVLYTDTQYF. As DNA, the CDR3 is TGTGCCAGCTCCAAGGGGGTCCTTTACACAGATACGCAGTATTTT.

Remarks on this clone: Sequence at one end of the junction differs from germline and may be a read error. V is TRBV28 and J is TRBJ2-2; D remains ambiguous. The CDR3 length is 12 residues. CDR1 MDHEN and CDR2 SYDVKM come from the germline V gene. The CDR3 DNA follows: TGTGCCGGCAGCAAGGTAGCCGGGGAGCTGTTTTTT. This sequence encodes CAGSKVAGELFF.

The genes are TRBV4-1 and TRBJ1-1; 11 nucleotides agree with TRBD1. Looked up from germline, CDR1 is MGHRA and CDR2 is YSYEKL. The trim removed 4 bases at V and 7 bases at J, leaving 11 bases unmatched. CDR3 length: 16 amino acids. The CDR3 nucleotides are TGCGCCAGCAGCCGCCTCAGGACAGGGGGCTTATATGAAGCTTTCTTT. It is translated as CASSRLRTGGLYEAFF.

CDR3 amino acids: CASSLVVTGWLGEQYF. The DNA for the CDR3 is TGTGCCAGCAGTTTAGTTGTTACAGGGTGGCTCGGCGAGCAGTACTTC. The chain joins TRBV27 to TRBJ2-7, with a tentative D call TRBD1 (6 bases). The CDR3 covers 16 residues. V was pared by 2 bases and J by 6 bases, with 20 bases between. Germline V gene lookup returns CDR1 MNHEY and CDR2 SMNVEV (reference sequence).

In its sample, this clone ranks as medium-sized. The V and J genes are TRBV18 and TRBJ2-2; 7 positions agree with TRBD1. The CDR3 totals 17 residues. The V and J ends lost 1 base and 8 bases, in that order; junction bases with no gene match: 13. The germline gives CDR1 KGHSH, CDR2 LQKENI. CDR3 protein: CASSPLLQGTVSGELFF. For the CDR3, the DNA is TGTGCCAGCTCACCACTCCTGCAGGGGACAGTTTCAGGGGAGCTGTTTTTT.

V and J are TRBV11-2 and TRBJ2-1; 11 positions agree with TRBD2. CDR3 length: 15 residues. J lost 9 bases, V lost 2 bases, and 6 bases had no gene match. CDR1 and CDR2 from the germline V gene are SGHAT and FQNNGV. The CDR3 sequence is CASSLLAGGPSEQFF. The CDR3 DNA sequence: TGTGCCAGCAGCTTATTAGCGGGAGGGCCGTCTGAGCAGTTCTTC.

The chain carries TRBV28 and TRBJ2-1, with 10 bases lining up with TRBD2. Germline loops: CDR1 MDHEN, CDR2 SYDVKM. V trimming: 2 bases; J trimming: 8 bases; junction bases outside the gene matches: 6. The length of the CDR3 is 15 residues. The DNA for the CDR3 is TGTGCCAGCAGTTTAGCGGCTAGCGGGAGCTATGAGCAGTTCTTC. This encodes CASSLAASGSYEQFF.

This chain connects TRBV27 to TRBJ2-1; D might be TRBD2 (5 bases). The CDR3 loop spans 13 amino acids. V lost 2 bases and J 9 bases, leaving 11 bases between the germline ends. Germline CDR1 MNHEY, CDR2 SMNVEV (reference sequence). CDR3 in DNA: TGTGCCAGCAGTTTAACGCGGGCGGGTGAGCAGTTCTTC. Residues: CASSLTRAGEQFF.

This clone has a single count. The chain links TRBV10-2 to TRBJ1-1; 7 bases fit TRBD1. Trimming took 7 bases from V and 1 from J; bases not matched to a gene: 3. This CDR3 spans 13 amino acids. Germline CDR1 reads WSHSY; CDR2 reads SAAADI. The CDR3: CASTRGENTEAFF. For the CDR3, the DNA is TGCGCCAGCACCAGGGGGGAGAACACTGAAGCTTTCTTT.

There are a few counts of this clone. This chain joins TRBV2 and TRBJ2-2; either TRBD1 or TRBD2 may fit D (5 bases each). The germline V gene has CDR1 SNHLY and CDR2 FYNNEI. CDR3 length equals 13 residues. Trimming stripped 4 bases from V and 5 bases from J, with 8 bases between. CDR3 amino acids: CASSAGPTGELFF. For the CDR3, the DNA is TGTGCCAGCAGTGCGGGACCGACCGGGGAGCTGTTTTTT.

The CDR3 sequence is CASSQTEGHQPQHF. CDR3 nucleotide sequence: TGTGCCAGCAGCCAAACAGAGGGCCATCAGCCCCAGCATTTT. This chain connects TRBV27 to TRBJ1-5; D is undetermined. The germline V gene encodes CDR1 MNHEY and CDR2 SMNVEV (reference sequence). The CDR3 extends over 14 amino acids. V gave up 6 bases and J gave up 5 bases, with 14 bases separating them.

This clone has only a few counts. Written as DNA, the CDR3 is TGTGCCAGCAGCTTGGATCCTAGCGGGAGAGAGACCCAGTACTTC. This gives the protein CASSLDPSGRETQYF. The chain combines TRBV5-4 with TRBJ2-5; 10 bases are a match to TRBD2. CDR3 length: 15 amino acids. Germline CDR1 reads SGHNT; CDR2 reads YYREEE (reference sequence). V lost 0 bases and J lost 4; bases outside the gene matches: 3.

The rearrangement joins TRBV19 to TRBJ1-1; tentatively, D is TRBD1 (5 bases). This CDR3 spans 11 amino acids. V lost 8 bases and J 3 bases, leaving 7 bases between the germline ends. Germline values: CDR1 LNHDA, CDR2 SQIVND (reference sequence). CDR3 sequence reads: CASQGYTEAFF. The CDR3 DNA reads as TGTGCCAGTCAGGGTTACACTGAAGCTTTCTTT.